Listed below are T cell receptor beta chains from one sample, sequenced in a study of T cell responses to AZD1222 COVID-19 vaccine. Using immunoSEQ multiplex PCR, the repertoire was profiled, and TCRdb retains in-frame clones only, with some absent. The sample contains 190,000 or so clones, approximately 91% of which appear only once. Sequencing was performed on peripheral blood, taken 28 days after the second AZD1222 dose. The receptors here all came from an adult who received the AZD1222 COVID-19 vaccine. Both conserved end residues are part of each CDR3. D genes are given only for firm matches. The listing skips clone size in some rows; elsewhere it reads once, few, many or a size class.

CDR3aa	CDR3nt	v_gene	abundance	d_gene	j_gene
CASRLQDQPQHF	TGTGCCAGCAGACTCCAGGATCAGCCCCAGCATTTT	TRBV27	.	.	TRBJ1-5
CSVEPVLNEKLFF	TGCAGCGTTGAGCCGGTGTTGAATGAAAAACTGTTTTTT	TRBV29-1	once	.	TRBJ1-4
CASSLVSPASYEQYF	TGTGCCAGCAGCTTAGTCTCGCCAGCCTCCTACGAGCAGTACTTC	TRBV7-8	.	.	TRBJ2-7
CASSVGPGTDTQYF	TGCGCCAGCAGCGTGGGACCAGGTACAGATACGCAGTATTTT	TRBV5-1	.	.	TRBJ2-3
CASSFLLNNEQFF	TGTGCCAGCAGTTTCCTGCTTAACAATGAGCAGTTCTTC	TRBV28	once	.	TRBJ2-1
CASSLMPSNQPQHF	TGCGCCAGCAGCTTGATGCCCAGCAATCAGCCCCAGCATTTT	TRBV5-1	.	.	TRBJ1-5
CANSRVPGNTIYF	TGTGCCAACAGCAGGGTGCCTGGAAACACCATATATTTT	TRBV10-3	.	.	TRBJ1-3
CASSLLATAGGTNTEAFF	TGTGCCAGCAGTTTATTAGCCACGGCAGGGGGCACGAACACTGAAGCTTTCTTT	TRBV28	.	TRBD1	TRBJ1-1
CASSPRGRASRTQETQYF	TGTGCCAGCAGCCCACGCGGTCGGGCTAGCCGTACCCAAGAGACCCAGTACTTC	TRBV4-2	.	.	TRBJ2-5
CASSWVTNEKLFF	TGTGCCAGCAGTTGGGTAACTAATGAAAAACTGTTTTTT	TRBV27	.	.	TRBJ1-4
CASSLNLYYQNYGYTF	TGTGCCAGCAGCTTAAACTTATACTACCAGAACTATGGCTACACCTTC	TRBV7-2	once	.	TRBJ1-2
CASGLDRAVAKNIQYF	TGTGCTAGTGGTTTGGACAGGGCGGTTGCCAAAAACATTCAGTACTTC	TRBV12-5	.	.	TRBJ2-4
CATSDLRNNEQFF	TGTGCCACCAGTGATCTCCGTAACAATGAGCAGTTCTTC	TRBV24-1	.	.	TRBJ2-1
CASSQDRGTGYGYTF	TGTGCCAGCAGCCAAGATAGGGGGACAGGATATGGCTACACCTTC	TRBV4-2	.	TRBD1	TRBJ1-2
CASSFRTSGIYNEQFF	TGTGCCAGCAGTTTCCGGACTAGCGGGATTTACAATGAGCAGTTCTTC	TRBV28	.	TRBD2	TRBJ2-1
CASSELGELGNTIYF	TGTGCCAGCAGTGAACTGGGGGAACTCGGAAACACCATATATTTT	TRBV2	.	.	TRBJ1-3
CAIRPSLSGNTIYF	TGTGCCATCCGGCCGTCACTCTCTGGAAACACCATATATTTT	TRBV10-3	.	.	TRBJ1-3
CASTRDRGPNEQFF	TGTGCCAGCACTCGGGACAGGGGACCCAATGAGCAGTTCTTC	TRBV28	.	TRBD1	TRBJ2-1
CASSLNGGLSISGANVLTF	TGTGCCAGCAGCTTAAATGGCGGGTTATCGATCTCTGGGGCCAACGTCCTGACTTTC	TRBV7-3	.	.	TRBJ2-6
CASSSYSYSGANVLTF	TGTGCCAGCAGCTCATATTCCTACTCTGGGGCCAACGTCCTGACTTTC	TRBV7-3	once	.	TRBJ2-6
CASPPRGLGSYNEQFF	TGTGCCAGCCCCCCCCGAGGACTAGGCTCCTACAATGAGCAGTTCTTC	TRBV27	.	TRBD2	TRBJ2-1
CASSLVAHEQYF	TGTGCCAGCAGCTTAGTGGCCCACGAGCAGTACTTC	TRBV11-2	.	.	TRBJ2-7
CASSLGGTSTYEQYF	TGTGCCAGCAGCTTAGGCGGGACGAGCACCTACGAGCAGTACTTC	TRBV7-2	.	.	TRBJ2-7
CASSGQGDEKLFF	TGTGCCAGCAGCGGACAGGGGGATGAAAAACTGTTTTTT	TRBV9	.	TRBD1	TRBJ1-4
CASRARTGGFYGYTF	TGTGCCAGCAGGGCAAGGACAGGGGGGTTCTATGGCTACACCTTC	TRBV5-6	.	TRBD1	TRBJ1-2
CAALTSGRIYEQYF	TGTGCCGCCCTGACTAGCGGGAGGATCTACGAGCAGTACTTC	TRBV10-3	.	TRBD2	TRBJ2-7
CASSFGRTGSPDTEAFF	TGCGCCAGCAGCTTTGGGCGGACAGGGAGCCCTGACACTGAAGCTTTCTTT	TRBV5-1	.	TRBD1	TRBJ1-1
CASSQGRDSSYEQYF	TGCGCCAGCAGCCAAGGCAGGGATAGCTCCTACGAGCAGTACTTC	TRBV4-3	.	.	TRBJ2-7
CASSLANRGVYGYTF	TGTGCCAGCAGCTTAGCGAACAGGGGGGTCTATGGCTACACCTTC	TRBV7-2	.	TRBD1	TRBJ1-2
CAWSDSRGNQPQHF	TGTGCCTGGAGTGATAGCAGGGGCAATCAGCCCCAGCATTTT	TRBV30	.	.	TRBJ1-5
CASSLSGLDPYNEQFF	TGTGCCAGCAGCCTTTCCGGACTAGATCCCTACAATGAGCAGTTCTTC	TRBV3-1/TRBV3-2	.	TRBD2	TRBJ2-1
CASSAGTDGVGVNGYTF	TGTGCCAGCAGCGCCGGGACGGACGGGGTAGGGGTTAATGGCTACACCTTC	TRBV6-4	few	.	TRBJ1-2
CASSQGGIYGYTF	TGTGCCAGCAGCCAAGGGGGGATCTATGGCTACACCTTC	TRBV3-1/TRBV3-2	.	.	TRBJ1-2
CAMGQTGEQYF	TGTGCCATGGGACAGACGGGCGAGCAGTACTTC	TRBV10-3	.	TRBD1	TRBJ2-7
CACTKGLIGNTIYF	TGTGCCTGTACTAAGGGCCTTATTGGAAACACCATATATTTT	TRBV3-1/TRBV3-2	.	.	TRBJ1-3
CASSRRTGGYQPQHF	TGTGCCAGCAGCCGTCGGACAGGGGGTTATCAGCCCCAGCATTTT	TRBV28	.	TRBD1	TRBJ1-5
CAWAQGDAGNTIYF	TGTGCCTGGGCGCAGGGCGACGCTGGAAACACCATATATTTT	TRBV30	.	.	TRBJ1-3
CASSLAGGGRSDTQYF	TGTGCCAGCAGTTTGGCGGGGGGCGGGAGGTCAGATACGCAGTATTTT	TRBV27	.	TRBD2	TRBJ2-3
CASSLEALNTEAFF	TGCGCCAGCAGCTTGGAGGCTTTGAACACTGAAGCTTTCTTT	TRBV5-1	.	.	TRBJ1-1
CASSFFRADQPQHF	TGTGCCAGCAGTTTTTTCAGGGCGGATCAGCCCCAGCATTTT	TRBV28	.	.	TRBJ1-5
CASSQGFGGNSPLHF	TGTGCCAGCAGCCAAGGCTTCGGGGGTAATTCACCCCTCCACTTT	TRBV3-1/TRBV3-2	.	.	TRBJ1-6
CASSFRVNNSPLHF	TGTGCCAGCAGCTTCAGGGTTAATAATTCACCCCTCCACTTT	TRBV6-5	.	.	TRBJ1-6
CASSPAGPSNYGYTF	TGTGCCAGCAGCCCCGCAGGGCCCTCTAACTATGGCTACACCTTC	TRBV16	.	.	TRBJ1-2
CAISSGTGVTEAFF	TGTGCCATCAGTTCCGGGACAGGGGTCACTGAAGCTTTCTTT	TRBV10-3	.	TRBD1	TRBJ1-1
CASSQRWPQGPGELFF	TGTGCCAGCAGCCAGCGTTGGCCTCAGGGGCCCGGGGAGCTGTTTTTT	TRBV3-1/TRBV3-2	.	.	TRBJ2-2
CASSLARVGDSPLHF	TGCGCCAGCAGCCTCGCCAGGGTGGGCGATTCACCCCTCCACTTT	TRBV4-3	.	.	TRBJ1-6
CASSPRTGTGEVLTNEKLFF	TGCGCCAGCAGCCCGCGAACCGGGACAGGGGAGGTATTAACTAATGAAAAACTGTTTTTT	TRBV4-1	.	TRBD1	TRBJ1-4
CAISESEDTEAFF	TGTGCCATCAGTGAGTCGGAGGACACTGAAGCTTTCTTT	TRBV10-3	.	.	TRBJ1-1
CASSLESGPYNEQFF	TGCGCCAGCAGCTTGGAGAGTGGCCCCTACAATGAGCAGTTCTTC	TRBV5-1	.	.	TRBJ2-1